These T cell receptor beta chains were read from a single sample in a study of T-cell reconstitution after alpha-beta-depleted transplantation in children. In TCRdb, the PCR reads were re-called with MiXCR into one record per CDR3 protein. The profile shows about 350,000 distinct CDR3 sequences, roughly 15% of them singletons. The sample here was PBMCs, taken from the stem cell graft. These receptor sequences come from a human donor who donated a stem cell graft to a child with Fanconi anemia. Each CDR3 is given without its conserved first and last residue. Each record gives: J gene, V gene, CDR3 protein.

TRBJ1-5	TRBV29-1	SVGGGNQPQH
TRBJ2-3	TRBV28	ASTSPAGGLPNSY
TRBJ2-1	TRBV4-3	ASSQAPGQSSYNEQF
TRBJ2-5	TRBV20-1	SARKLAGGRETQY
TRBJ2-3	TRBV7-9	ASRSPSSDTQY
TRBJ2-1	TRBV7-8	ASSFLLSYNEQF
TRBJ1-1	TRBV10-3	AISEPGANTEAF
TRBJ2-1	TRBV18	ASSPRDDNEQF
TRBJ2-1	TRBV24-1	ATSDRDRVGNEQF
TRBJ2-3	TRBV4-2	ASSQLGGRTDTQY
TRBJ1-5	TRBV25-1	ASSELGDQPQH
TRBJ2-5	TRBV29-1	SVEGPGLQETQY
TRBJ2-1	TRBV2	ASSADPYPYNEQF
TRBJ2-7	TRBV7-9	ASSLGGITYEQY
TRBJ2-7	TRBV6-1	ASSLSGYTYEQY
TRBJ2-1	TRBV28	ASSFLGQGYNEQF
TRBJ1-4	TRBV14	ASSQVQGRKLF
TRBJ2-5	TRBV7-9	ASSLGGQETQY
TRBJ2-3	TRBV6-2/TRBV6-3	ASRSVGEDTQY
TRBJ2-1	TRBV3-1	ASSQDPPLGGWNEQF
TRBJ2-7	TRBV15	ATSLASGLQY
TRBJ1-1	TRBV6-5	ASSYTIWEGGGTEAF
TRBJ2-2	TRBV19	ASSGQGEAGELF
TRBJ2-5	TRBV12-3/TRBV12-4	ASSLRLAGANQETQY
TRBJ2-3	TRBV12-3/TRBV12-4	ATRDSSSTDTQY
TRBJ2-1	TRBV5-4	ASSPGLAGGDEQF
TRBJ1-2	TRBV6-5	ASSYTTLYTAPFSGYT
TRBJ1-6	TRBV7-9	ASSLGRVGTSPLH
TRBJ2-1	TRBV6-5	ASSSRGVMDEQF
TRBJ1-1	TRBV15	ATSWGQQNTEAF
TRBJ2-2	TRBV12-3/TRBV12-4	ASSLFRGGSTGELF
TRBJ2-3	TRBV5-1	ASAMAGSTDTQY
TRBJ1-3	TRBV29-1	SVMTGSGNTIY
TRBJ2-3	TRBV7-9	ASSFPREPGTDTQY
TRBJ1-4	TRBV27	ASRKGDEKLF
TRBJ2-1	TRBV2	ASSLTGKTSNEQF
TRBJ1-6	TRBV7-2	ASSLGGGRH
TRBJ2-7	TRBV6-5	ASSSVAGGFYEQY
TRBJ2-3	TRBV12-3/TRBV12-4	ASSLSSGGSDTQY
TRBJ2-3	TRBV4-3	ASSQGGGGASVDTQY
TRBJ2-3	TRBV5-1	ASSPSGLDTDTQY
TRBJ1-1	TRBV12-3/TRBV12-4	ASKYGPNTEAF
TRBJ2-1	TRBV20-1	SARDPGGRGNEQF
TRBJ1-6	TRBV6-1	ASSEADGNSPLH
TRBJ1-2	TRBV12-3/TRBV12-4	ASGRGTEGRGYT
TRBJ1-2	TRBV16	ASSGLSGGNYGYT
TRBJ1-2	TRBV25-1	ASSDGGTFYGYT
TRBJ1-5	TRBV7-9	ASSYIGQPQH